The next 15 T cell receptor beta chains were all read from a single sample in a study of OX40 agonist ivuxolimab in advanced cancers. Assay used: immunoSEQ multiplex PCR; TCRdb lists only in-frame clones, some missing. The table has tens of thousands of clones, about 83% seen once. The starting material was CD4+ or CD8+ T cells sorted from blood, obtained in a trial of the OX40 agonist ivuxolimab. The receptors originated from an adult with an advanced solid tumor such as melanoma, head and neck, liver or kidney cancer.

The chain joins TRBV13 to TRBJ2-5; TRBD2 might be the D (5 bases). The V end was cut by 2 bases, the J end by 1 base, with 11 bases between. The CDR3 extends over 15 amino acids. The V gene's germline CDR1 is PRHDT and CDR2 FYEKMQ (reference sequence). As DNA, the CDR3 is TGTGCCAGCAGCTTATCGGGCGGGTTCCAAGAGACCCAGTACTTC. Residues: CASSLSGGFQETQYF.

This chain links TRBV4-1 with TRBJ1-6; D is undetermined. This CDR3 is 16 amino acids long. Germline CDR1 and CDR2: MGHRA and YSYEKL. V lost 3 bases and J lost 9, with 18 bases in between. CDR3 in amino acids: CASSQGSELSGSPLHF. The CDR3 coding sequence is TGCGCCAGCAGCCAGGGATCAGAACTATCCGGTTCACCCCTCCACTTT.

The rearrangement links TRBV10-3 to TRBJ2-1; 8 positions match TRBD2. CDR3 length: 16 residues. The ends lost 3 bases at V and 4 bases at J; junction bases unmatched: 8. Germline assignment: CDR1 ENHRY and CDR2 SYGVKD. The CDR3 coding sequence is TGTGCCATCAGTGATGTCGGGACTAGTCGATACAATGAGCAGTTCTTC. Its protein is CAISDVGTSRYNEQFF.

The chain couples TRBV11-2 to TRBJ2-5, with 7 nucleotides matching TRBD1. The J segment lost 1 base and the V segment lost 7 bases, leaving 6 bases of the junction unmatched. The CDR3 sequence is 14 residues long. The germline V gene has CDR1 SGHAT and CDR2 FQNNGV. CDR3 sequence (DNA): TGTGCCAGCACCACACAGGGGTCCCAAGAGACCCAGTACTTC. Encoded protein: CASTTQGSQETQYF.

This clone has only a few counts. This chain connects TRBV6-6 to TRBJ1-4; perhaps TRBD1 as D (5 bases). CDR1 and CDR2 (germline): MNHNY, SVGAGI (reference sequence). CDR3 length: 12 amino acids. Trimming stripped 6 bases from V and 12 bases from J, with 14 bases between. As DNA, the CDR3 is TGTGCCAGCAGGGGGCTACTTGCGGAACTGTTTTTT. Translating it yields CASRGLLAELFF.

The chain is built from TRBV4-1 and TRBJ1-1; D not resolved. Trimming left V 1 base short and J 2 bases short, with 11 bases between. CDR1 and CDR2 from the germline V gene are MGHRA and YSYEKL. This CDR3 has 15 amino acids. The CDR3 is CASSQGEGSNTEAFF. The CDR3 DNA is TGCGCCAGCAGCCAAGGTGAGGGCTCCAACACTGAAGCTTTCTTT.

The chain joins TRBV6-5 to TRBJ2-7, with D tentatively TRBD1 or TRBD2 (5 bases each). Germline CDR1 reads MNHEY; CDR2 reads SVGAGI. Deletions cut 2 bases from V and 7 bases from J, with 15 bases between. The CDR3 runs to 14 residues. In DNA, the CDR3 is TGTGCCAGCAGTTACGCTAGGGACGGCCAGGAGCAGTACTTC. It specifies CASSYARDGQEQYF.

The rearrangement joins TRBV29-1 to TRBJ1-2; 7 nucleotides match TRBD1. CDR3 length: 12 amino acids. CDR1 SQVTM and CDR2 ANQGSEA come from the germline V gene. Germline trimming cut 8 bases from V and 4 bases from J; bases unmatched to any gene: 7. This CDR3 reads CSTKTGIYGYTF. DNA of the CDR3: TGCAGCACAAAGACAGGGATCTATGGCTACACCTTC.

The rearrangement uses TRBV7-2 and TRBJ2-5; 7 nucleotides agree with TRBD1. The germline gives CDR1 SGHTA, CDR2 FQGNSA. There are 13 residues in the CDR3. V gave up 5 bases and J gave up 1 base; unmatched junction bases: 1. In DNA form, the CDR3 reads TGTGCCAGCAGCAGACAGGGCCAAGAGACCCAGTACTTC. It is translated as CASSRQGQETQYF.

A few counts support this clone. V and J are TRBV7-6 and TRBJ2-7; D gene ambiguous. V was shortened by 1 base and J by 6 bases, with 13 bases between the two germline ends. The CDR3 is made up of 14 amino acids. Germline loops: CDR1 SGHVS, CDR2 FNYEAQ. The CDR3 nucleotides read TGTGCCAGCAGCTTAGGGCCCCGGGCCCCCGAGCAGTACTTC. It is translated as CASSLGPRAPEQYF. Looking up the rest from reference TRBV7-6 and TRBJ2-7 gives the full variable domain: GAGVSQSPRYKVTKRGQDVALRCDPISGHVSLYWYRQALGQGPEFLTYFNYEAQQDKSGLPNDRFSAERPEGSISTLTIQRTEQRDSAMYRCASSLGPRAPEQYFGPGTRLTVT.

The chain employs TRBV4-2 and TRBJ2-7, with D perhaps matching TRBD1 (5 bases). V lost 0 bases and J lost 3, with 12 bases in between. Germline V lookup: CDR1 LGHNA, CDR2 YNFKEQ. CDR3 length: 15 amino acids. CDR3 sequence (DNA): TGTGCCAGCAGCCAAGAAGGCCACAGGATCTACGAGCAGTACTTC. Translation gives CASSQEGHRIYEQYF.

This chain connects TRBV2 to TRBJ2-2, with 7 bases that match TRBD1. The CDR3 has 15 residues. Germline V gene sequence: CDR1 SNHLY, CDR2 FYNNEI. The V and J ends lost 5 bases and 4 bases, in that order; junction bases with no gene match: 7. CDR3: CASSRRQGITGELFF. The CDR3 DNA follows: TGTGCCAGCAGTAGGAGACAGGGTATCACCGGGGAGCTGTTTTTT.

This chain links TRBV6-5 with TRBJ2-1; 10 nucleotides align to TRBD1. The CDR3 is made up of 16 amino acids. The J segment lost 7 bases and the V segment lost 3 bases, leaving 9 bases of the junction unmatched. CDR1 and CDR2 (germline): MNHEY, SVGAGI. CDR3 in amino acids: CASSYAAGTGENEQFF. The CDR3 coding sequence is TGTGCCAGCAGTTATGCCGCCGGGACAGGGGAAAATGAGCAGTTCTTC.

CDR3 sequence (DNA): TGTGCCAGCAGCTTAGGCCTAGGGGGCCGGGACGAGCAGTACTTC. It translates to CASSLGLGGRDEQYF. The gene calls are TRBV7-9 and TRBJ2-7, with 7 bases that match TRBD1. CDR3 length equals 15 residues. In germline, CDR1 is SEHNR, CDR2 FQNEAQ (reference sequence). Germline trimming cut 1 base from V and 5 bases from J; bases unmatched to any gene: 8.

The chain combines TRBV14 with TRBJ2-7; 8 positions agree with TRBD1. Germline assignment: CDR1 SGHDN and CDR2 FVKESK. V gave up 2 bases and J gave up 3 bases; unmatched junction bases: 6. The CDR3 has 15 amino acids. CDR3: CASSQRTGRDYEQYF. The CDR3 nucleotides read TGTGCCAGCAGCCAAAGGACAGGGAGAGACTACGAGCAGTACTTC.